A single sample gave rise to the 6 T cell receptor beta chains below, sequenced in a study of monozygotic twins with inflammatory bowel disease. TCRdb re-called the 5' RACE reads and gives one entry per CDR3 protein, without DNA. This sample's clone table lists 200,000 to 250,000 distinct CDR3 sequences. Sequencing was carried out using blood. The source is a human donor with ulcerative colitis or Crohn's disease, or a healthy co-twin of an affected twin (not recorded which).

The chain joins TRBV12-3 or TRBV12-4 to TRBJ2-2; TCRdb's assignment of TRBD1 cannot be checked, as there is no DNA. This CDR3 has 14 residues. CDR3 sequence: CASTWDGKTGELFF.

The genes are TRBV19 and TRBJ1-5; the D gene TCRdb calls, TRBD1, cannot be checked with no DNA. Germline V lookup: CDR1 LNHDA, CDR2 SQIVND (reference sequence). The CDR3 has 15 amino acids. CDR3 sequence reads: CASSIEQGRNQPQHF.

V gene TRBV19 combines with J gene TRBJ2-2; there is no DNA to check the TCRdb D call of TRBD1. The germline gives CDR1 LNHDA, CDR2 SQIVND (reference sequence). The CDR3 runs to 13 residues. The CDR3 is CATQGANTGELFF.

V gene TRBV10-3 combines with J gene TRBJ2-3; TCRdb's assignment of TRBD2 cannot be checked, as there is no DNA. This CDR3 contains 13 residues. Germline loops: CDR1 ENHRY, CDR2 SYGVKD. CDR3 region: CAISLGLRDTQYF.

V and J are TRBV12-3 or TRBV12-4 and TRBJ2-5; with no DNA, the TCRdb D assignment of TRBD1 cannot be verified. There are 15 residues in the CDR3. The CDR3 reads CASSSPGHFQETQYF.

The rearrangement links TRBV13 to TRBJ1-1. The CDR3 covers 14 residues. CDR1 is PRHDT, CDR2 FYEKMQ, per germline (reference sequence). CDR3 in amino acids: CATQGREGDTEAFF.